The 17 T cell receptor beta chains below were found in one sample sequenced in a study of blood T cells in healthy people across ages (dated by TCRdb to the mid-2010s). The library was produced with 5' RACE. Sequencing took place on an Illumina HiSeq 2500. A second roughly 7 to 11 cycle PCR used a sample-barcoded 5' primer and a J-beta primer mix. The raw public reads went through TCRdb reprocessing: fastp at Q25, MiXCR clone calling, in-frame beta chains kept. Records with the same CDR3 protein are collapsed into one entry carrying the most frequent genes and DNA. The table for this sample lists about 1.4 million distinct CDR3 sequences; approximately 59% of them were counted only once. The ten largest make up 6.5% to 8.5% of the sample. The sequenced material came from blood. The receptors derive from a man younger than 35 in good health.

The chain links TRBV11-1 to TRBJ2-5; 7 bases align to TRBD1. Germline loops: CDR1 SGHAT, CDR2 FQDESV (reference sequence). With 5 bases clipped from V and 5 bases from J, the junction kept 5 bases outside the gene matches. CDR3 length: 13 amino acids. The CDR3 sequence is CASSPRGHETQYF. The CDR3 coding sequence is TGTGCCAGCAGCCCTAGGGGGCATGAGACCCAGTACTTC.

This clonotype was counted a few times. This chain uses TRBV20-1 with TRBJ2-1; D not resolved. The CDR3 runs 15 residues. The germline V gene has CDR1 DFQATT and CDR2 SNEGSKA (reference sequence). Trimming pared 6 bases from V and 5 bases from J, leaving 20 bases between. This chain's CDR3 is CSASPILLGHNEQFF. The CDR3 coding sequence is TGCAGTGCCAGTCCAATTTTATTAGGTCACAATGAGCAGTTCTTC.

The rearrangement uses TRBV4-1 and TRBJ2-7; 9 nucleotides align to TRBD2. The CDR3 length is 13 residues. J lost 7 bases, V lost 4 bases, and 5 bases had no gene match. Germline CDR1 is MGHRA and CDR2 is YSYEKL. CDR3 sequence (DNA): TGCGCCAGCAGCCGCGTAGCGGGAGAAGAGCAGTACTTC. This gives the protein CASSRVAGEEQYF.

This clonotype was counted between two and nine times. This chain links TRBV27 with TRBJ2-6, with TRBD1 identical over 8 bases. CDR1 MNHEY and CDR2 SMNVEV come from the germline V gene (reference sequence). V was pared by 5 bases and J by 3 bases, with 6 bases of the junction left unmatched. CDR3 size: 16 residues. The CDR3 DNA reads as TGTGCCAGCAGTATCAGGGGGCTTGGTGGGGCCAACGTCCTGACTTTC. Protein: CASSIRGLGGANVLTF.

This chain links TRBV20-1 with TRBJ2-1; a weak D match, TRBD1 (5 bases). Trimming cost V 3 bases and J 8 bases, with 20 bases left between them. From germline, CDR1 is DFQATT and CDR2 SNEGSKA (reference sequence). CDR3 size: 15 residues. DNA of the CDR3: TGCAGTGCTAGTTTCGATACGGACATTCGGGATGAGCAGTTCTTC. This codes for CSASFDTDIRDEQFF.

V and J are TRBV2 and TRBJ1-5; TRBD1 aligns across 7 bases. Per germline, CDR1 SNHLY and CDR2 FYNNEI. J gave up 5 bases and V 7 bases, and 2 bases lay outside the gene matches. This CDR3 contains 12 residues. CDR3 protein: CASTQGYQPQHF. In DNA form, the CDR3 reads TGTGCCAGCACACAGGGGTATCAGCCCCAGCATTTT.

V is TRBV11-2 and J is TRBJ2-1; D is unresolved. Germline V gene lookup returns CDR1 SGHAT and CDR2 FQNNGV. The V gene lost 0 bases and the J gene lost 9 bases, with 9 bases spanning the gap. This CDR3 is built from 13 residues. Here the CDR3 DNA reads TGTGCCAGCAGCTTAGAGCCTGAGGTTGAGCAGTTCTTC. Encoded protein: CASSLEPEVEQFF.

The rearrangement links TRBV3-1 to TRBJ2-1; 8 bases are a match to TRBD2. Germline V gives CDR1 LGHDT, CDR2 YNNKEL (reference sequence). The CDR3 length is 19 residues. V was pared by 4 bases and J by 0 bases, with 14 bases of the junction left unmatched. CDR3 sequence: CASSPLPGLGKSSYNEQFF. The CDR3 nucleotides read TGTGCCAGCAGCCCCCTCCCGGGACTAGGAAAGAGCTCCTACAATGAGCAGTTCTTC.

The rearrangement links TRBV3-1 to TRBJ2-5; TRBD2 matches 8 bases. This CDR3 spans 16 amino acids. From germline, CDR1 is LGHDT and CDR2 YNNKEL (reference sequence). J lost 2 bases, V lost 0 bases, and 5 bases had no gene match. The CDR3 bases are TGTGCCAGCAGCCAAGAGAAGCGGGGGAATCAAGAGACCCAGTACTTC. It yields the protein CASSQEKRGNQETQYF.

The V gene is TRBV4-1, the J gene TRBJ1-1; 8 nucleotides line up with TRBD1. The CDR3 spans 17 residues. The ends lost 2 bases at V and 2 bases at J; junction bases unmatched: 10. Germline V gene lookup returns CDR1 MGHRA and CDR2 YSYEKL. The DNA for the CDR3 is TGCGCCAGCAGCCAATGGGTGAAGGGACAGGTAAACACTGAAGCTTTCTTT. The encoded protein is CASSQWVKGQVNTEAFF.

Written as DNA, the CDR3 is TGCAGCGTTGTAATCCCCTTGGGAGTTGGAAAACTGTTTTTT. Its translation is CSVVIPLGVGKLFF. The chain uses TRBV29-1 and TRBJ1-4; unclear D gene. The V end was cut by 4 bases, the J end by 10 bases, with 19 bases between. The CDR3 spans 14 residues. The germline gives CDR1 SQVTM, CDR2 ANQGSEA.

Details on this clonotype: A junction end diverges from the germline sequence, so it may reflect a read error. This rearrangement joins TRBV11-2 to TRBJ1-5; D perhaps matches TRBD1 (5 bases). Germline loops: CDR1 SGHAT, CDR2 FQNNGV. The CDR3 covers 13 residues. Here the CDR3 DNA reads TGTACCAGCAGCCTCGGGACGGAGCAGCCCCAGCATTTT. This codes for CTSSLGTEQPQHF.

V gene TRBV5-1 combines with J gene TRBJ1-1; 9 nucleotides match TRBD1. This CDR3 region has 17 residues. The V gene's germline CDR1 is SGHRS and CDR2 YFSETQ. Trimming removed 2 bases from V and 4 bases from J; junction bases left unmatched: 12. CDR3 coding DNA: TGCGCCAGCAGCTTAGGTGGACTGGACAGGGGAGGCACTGAAGCTTTCTTT. Translating gives CASSLGGLDRGGTEAFF.

This chain joins TRBV25-1 and TRBJ1-2; 10 positions match TRBD1. CDR1 is MGHDK, CDR2 SYGVNS, per germline. The CDR3 runs 14 residues. Trimming took 3 bases from V and 8 from J; bases not matched to a gene: 6. DNA of the CDR3: TGTGCCAGCAGTGACGCGGGACAGGGGAAGGGCTACACCTTC. Amino acids: CASSDAGQGKGYTF.

The CDR3 sequence is CASGLALDSMNTEAFF. The CDR3, as DNA: TGTGCTAGTGGTTTGGCCCTCGACAGCATGAACACTGAAGCTTTCTTT. This sequence joins TRBV12-5 and TRBJ1-1; possible D gene TRBD1, 5 bases. Germline V lookup: CDR1 LGHNT, CDR2 FRNRAP. The CDR3 consists of 16 residues. The V and J ends lost 1 base and 0 bases respectively, with 12 bases between them. Variable domain in full (rest from reference TRBV12-5 and TRBJ1-1): DARVTQTPRHKVTEMGQEVTMRCQPILGHNTVFWYRQTMMQGLELLAYFRNRAPLDDSGMPKDRFSAEMPDATLATLKIQPSEPRDSAVYFCASGLALDSMNTEAFFGQGTRLTVV.

This clonotype was recorded a few times. The chain uses TRBV14 and TRBJ2-7; D remains ambiguous. CDR3 length: 11 amino acids. The germline V gene encodes CDR1 SGHDN and CDR2 FVKESK. V was cut by 0 bases and J by 10 bases, with 7 bases left in between. CDR3 amino acids: CASSQERRQYF. The CDR3 coding sequence is TGTGCCAGCAGCCAAGAGCGAAGACAGTACTTC. Full variable domain (outside the CDR3, taken from reference TRBV14 and TRBJ2-7): EAGVTQFPSHSVIEKGQTVTLRCDPISGHDNLYWYRRVMGKEIKFLLHFVKESKQDESGMPNNRFLAERTGGTYSTLKVQPAELEDSGVYFCASSQERRQYFGPGTRLTVT.

The gene calls are TRBV5-1 and TRBJ1-2; 7 positions match TRBD1. The J segment lost 13 bases and the V segment lost 3 bases, leaving 12 bases of the junction unmatched. Germline assignment: CDR1 SGHRS and CDR2 YFSETQ. This CDR3 comprises 13 residues. CDR3 protein: CASSWGTVHGSTF. CDR3 bases: TGCGCCAGCAGCTGGGGGACAGTCCACGGCAGCACCTTC.